The 14 T cell receptor beta chains presented below share a single source sample, sequenced in a study of cytomegalovirus exposure and HLA in healthy donors. The PCR made use of 60 Vbeta and 13 Jbeta primers. Method: immunoSEQ multiplex PCR; TCRdb's copy keeps in-frame clones and lacks some. The specimen's table records approximately 140,000 clones. Material for sequencing was PBMCs. These receptors originate from a woman aged 50 to 60 in good health and CMV-seronegative.

This chain connects TRBV4-3 to TRBJ2-1, with 13 positions matching TRBD2. The CDR3 runs to 21 residues. Germline V lookup: CDR1 LGHNA, CDR2 YSLEER. After removal of 2 bases from V and 6 bases from J, the junction contained 19 bases not matched to a gene. The CDR3 nucleotides are TGCGCCAGCAGCCAACTCCTACCGGGACATTGGACTAGCGGGAGAGGCAATGAGCAGTTCTTC. Translation gives CASSQLLPGHWTSGRGNEQFF.

This chain connects TRBV4-1 to TRBJ1-1, with D possibly being TRBD1 (6 bases). The CDR3 consists of 16 residues. The germline V gene encodes CDR1 MGHRA and CDR2 YSYEKL. Trimming stripped 4 bases from V and 0 bases from J, with 15 bases between. CDR3 loop: CASSPRTDPLNTEAFF. Here the CDR3 DNA reads TGCGCCAGCAGCCCCCGGACAGACCCATTGAACACTGAAGCTTTCTTT.

The chain is built from TRBV5-6 and TRBJ1-4; 11 bases line up with TRBD1. Germline V lookup: CDR1 SGHDT, CDR2 YYEEEE. CDR3 length equals 16 residues. The J segment lost 10 bases and the V segment lost 1 base, leaving 9 bases of the junction unmatched. The CDR3 is CASSLLSGTGGGKLFF. The CDR3 DNA is TGTGCCAGCAGCTTGTTATCCGGGACAGGGGGAGGAAAACTGTTTTTT. Full variable domain (outside the CDR3, taken from reference TRBV5-6 and TRBJ1-4): DAGVTQSPTHLIKTRGQQVTLRCSPKSGHDTVSWYQQALGQGPQFIFQYYEEEERQRGNFPDRFSGHQFPNYSSELNVNALLLGDSALYLCASSLLSGTGGGKLFFGSGTQLSVL.

The chain is built from TRBV6-1 and TRBJ2-1; 7 bases line up with TRBD1. The CDR3 sequence is 13 residues long. CDR1 is MNHNS and CDR2 is SASEGT in the germline V gene. The ends lost 6 bases at V and 5 bases at J; junction bases unmatched: 4. CDR3 DNA sequence: TGTGCCAGCAGCGTACAGGGGAACAATGAGCAGTTCTTC. This gives the protein CASSVQGNNEQFF.

The chain combines TRBV19 with TRBJ1-1, with D maybe TRBD1 (6 bases). CDR1 is LNHDA and CDR2 is SQIVND in the germline V gene (reference sequence). V lost 9 bases and J 4 bases, leaving 27 bases between the germline ends. CDR3 length equals 17 residues. The CDR3 coding sequence is TGTGCCAGCCTTAATAGACAAGGGGGGGCCGGGATCACTGAAGCTTTCTTT. Its translation is CASLNRQGGAGITEAFF.

The chain uses TRBV2 and TRBJ2-7, with 7 bases lining up with TRBD2. V shed 5 bases, J shed 7 bases, and the junction held 5 bases outside the gene matches. The CDR3 totals 12 residues. Per the germline V gene, CDR1 is SNHLY and CDR2 is FYNNEI. CDR3 region: CASSFSGREQYF. The CDR3 bases are TGTGCCAGCAGTTTCTCCGGGAGGGAGCAGTACTTC.

The chain is built from TRBV6-1 and TRBJ1-1, with no clear D. The V and J ends lost 7 bases and 1 base respectively, with 10 bases between them. CDR3 length: 13 amino acids. Germline V lookup: CDR1 MNHNS, CDR2 SASEGT. DNA of the CDR3: TGTGCCAGCACCCTAGAGAGGAACACTGAAGCTTTCTTT. It translates to CASTLERNTEAFF.

The chain recombines TRBV5-1 with TRBJ1-3; 7 bases fit TRBD1. V dropped 4 bases and J dropped 0; count of bases not matched to a gene: 7. CDR1 and CDR2 from the germline V gene are SGHRS and YFSETQ. The CDR3 is 16 residues long. The CDR3 DNA follows: TGCGCCAGCAGCGATGGACAGGCGAGCTCTGGAAACACCATATATTTT. It codes for CASSDGQASSGNTIYF.

The rearrangement uses TRBV5-1 and TRBJ2-2; D might be TRBD1 (5 bases). The V end lost 4 bases, the J end lost 6 bases, and 16 bases lay between the germline ends. The CDR3 is 15 residues long. Per germline, CDR1 SGHRS and CDR2 YFSETQ. The chain's CDR3 is CASSPRSDTPGELFF. Here the CDR3 DNA reads TGCGCCAGCAGCCCCCGCTCGGACACACCCGGGGAGCTGTTTTTT.

V usage is TRBV18 and J usage is TRBJ1-2; possible D gene TRBD1, 5 bases. V was pared by 3 bases and J by 6 bases, with 17 bases between. From germline, CDR1 is KGHSH and CDR2 LQKENI. The CDR3 contains 15 residues. The CDR3 DNA reads TGTGCCAGCTCACCCCGACGCGGGGCTGAAGATGGCTACACCTTC. Encoded protein: CASSPRRGAEDGYTF. The full variable domain, with the rest looked up from reference TRBV18 and TRBJ1-2, is NAGVMQNPRHLVRRRGQEARLRCSPMKGHSHVYWYRQLPEEGLKFMVYLQKENIIDESGMPKERFSAEFPKEGPSILRIQQVVRGDSAAYFCASSPRRGAEDGYTFGSGTRLTVV.

The rearrangement links TRBV27 to TRBJ2-7, with TRBD2 as a possible D gene (6 bases). V was clipped by 3 bases and J by 2 bases, with 14 bases between them. This CDR3 spans 15 amino acids. CDR1 and CDR2 from the germline V gene are MNHEY and SMNVEV (reference sequence). As DNA, the CDR3 is TGTGCCAGCAGTTTCGGCAGGGCTAGCGCCTACGAGCAGTACTTC. Residues: CASSFGRASAYEQYF.

The chain links TRBV5-1 to TRBJ1-1; 8 nucleotides match TRBD1. CDR3 size: 12 residues. CDR1 SGHRS and CDR2 YFSETQ come from the germline V gene. V lost 3 bases and J lost 6; bases outside the gene matches: 1. The CDR3 DNA follows: TGCGCCAGCAGCTCGACAGGGGCTGAAGCTTTCTTT. This encodes CASSSTGAEAFF.

Notes on this clone: Sequence at one end of the junction differs from germline and may be a read error. The chain uses TRBV2 and TRBJ1-6, with D unclear. There are 14 residues in the CDR3. Germline CDR1 and CDR2: SNHLY and FYNNEI. Written as DNA, the CDR3 is TGTGCCAGCTGTGACGGGATACAAGATTCACCCCTCCACTTT. Residues: CASCDGIQDSPLHF.

This chain links TRBV5-1 with TRBJ2-7; 7 bases agree with TRBD2. This CDR3 spans 16 amino acids. J was trimmed by 4 bases and V by 5 bases; bases with no gene match: 15. The germline gives CDR1 SGHRS, CDR2 YFSETQ. CDR3 sequence reads: CASRKNTAGAGYEQYF. Written as DNA, the CDR3 is TGCGCCAGCAGAAAGAACACGGCGGGAGCAGGATACGAGCAGTACTTC.